The next 25 T cell receptor beta chains were all read from a single sample in a study of blood T cell repertoires in COVID-19. Libraries were prepared by immunoSEQ multiplex PCR; TCRdb keeps only in-frame clonotypes and omits some of them. Counted here are roughly 100,000 clones, about 90% occurring once; the ten biggest clones make up approximately 3.7%. Source material: peripheral blood. All receptors come from a human donor in a cohort sampled during active COVID-19.

This clone was detected once. This chain links TRBV10-1 with TRBJ1-5; D possibly corresponds to TRBD1 (5 bases). Germline CDR1 reads WNHNN; CDR2 reads SYGVQD (reference sequence). Trimming stripped 6 bases from V and 5 bases from J, with 11 bases between. This CDR3 region has 13 residues. DNA of the CDR3: TGCGCCAGCAGCCCCGGCAGGGATCAGCCCCAGCATTTT. The encoded protein is CASSPGRDQPQHF.

The chain carries TRBV28 and TRBJ2-7; 10 bases agree with TRBD1. CDR3 length equals 15 residues. V lost 0 bases and J lost 4; bases outside the gene matches: 3. The V gene's germline CDR1 is MDHEN and CDR2 SYDVKM. CDR3 sequence (DNA): TGTGCCAGCAGTTTATGGACAGGGGGCAAGTACGAGCAGTACTTC. It yields the protein CASSLWTGGKYEQYF. The variable domain in full, with the rest retrieved from reference TRBV28 and TRBJ2-7, is DVKVTQSSRYLVKRTGEKVFLECVQDMDHENMFWYRQDPGLGLRLIYFSYDVKMKEKGDIPEGYSVSREKKERFSLILESASTNQTSMYLCASSLWTGGKYEQYFGPGTRLTVT.

The gene calls are TRBV23-1 and TRBJ1-2; no clear D. TRBV23-1 is treated as an ORF (open reading frame) with a function not yet certain. The CDR3 contains 16 residues. The V and J ends lost 4 bases and 3 bases respectively, with 18 bases between them. CDR3 region: CASSPPSEETDYGYTF. For the CDR3, the DNA is TGCGCCAGCAGTCCGCCATCAGAGGAGACGGACTATGGCTACACCTTC.

The genes are TRBV7-2 and TRBJ2-7; D ambiguous. Germline CDR1 SGHTA, CDR2 FQGNSA. The germline V and J ends were trimmed by 5 bases and 3 bases, with 14 bases remaining between them. There are 14 residues in the CDR3. The CDR3 region is CASSPLRVSYEQYF. The CDR3 coding sequence is TGTGCCAGCAGCCCCCTTCGAGTAAGCTACGAGCAGTACTTC.

This clone has only a few counts. This chain links TRBV25-1 with TRBJ1-3; no firm D call. V lost 3 bases and J lost 0, with 18 bases in between. Germline lookup yields CDR1 MGHDK and CDR2 SYGVNS. This CDR3 has 18 amino acids. The CDR3 is CASSDLPAEVFSGNTIYF. CDR3 DNA: TGTGCCAGCAGTGACTTACCGGCCGAGGTTTTCTCTGGAAACACCATATATTTT.

The chain recombines TRBV10-3 with TRBJ1-1, with 7 bases that match TRBD1. With 3 bases clipped from V and 5 bases from J, the junction kept 9 bases outside the gene matches. The V gene's germline CDR1 is ENHRY and CDR2 SYGVKD. This CDR3 is 15 amino acids long. CDR3 nucleotides: TGTGCCATCAGTGACCTACAGGGGCGGAAGACTGAAGCTTTCTTT. Protein product: CAISDLQGRKTEAFF.

This chain connects TRBV5-4 to TRBJ2-5, with D uncertain. CDR3 length equals 14 residues. Germline values: CDR1 SGHNT, CDR2 YYREEE (reference sequence). Trimming took 0 bases from V and 4 from J, leaving 10 bases between them. The CDR3 loop is CASSLAGRSETQYF. For the CDR3, the DNA is TGTGCCAGCAGCTTGGCCGGCAGGTCAGAGACCCAGTACTTC.

The J gene is TRBJ2-2, the V gene TRBV11-2; 10 bases agree with TRBD2. Germline CDR1 and CDR2: SGHAT and FQNNGV. The CDR3 contains 15 residues. V shed 5 bases and J 1 base; nucleotides not matched to a gene: 1. In nucleotides, the CDR3 is TGTGCCAGCAGCCGGACTAGCGGGAACACCGGGGAGCTGTTTTTT. Its translation is CASSRTSGNTGELFF.

This chain links TRBV7-8 with TRBJ1-4; TRBD1 matches 9 bases. CDR3 length: 16 amino acids. V lost 1 base to trimming and J lost 5 bases; unmatched junction nucleotides: 5. The V gene's germline CDR1 is SGHVS and CDR2 FQNEAQ. The DNA of the CDR3 is TGTGCCAGCAGCTTAGGACGAGGACAGGGGAATGAAAAACTGTTTTTT. It codes for CASSLGRGQGNEKLFF.

The V gene is TRBV5-4, the J gene TRBJ2-1, with 10 positions matching TRBD2. CDR1 is SGHNT, CDR2 YYREEE, per germline (reference sequence). The CDR3 is 15 amino acids. V dropped 4 bases and J dropped 13; count of bases not matched to a gene: 14. CDR3 amino acids: CASSPGGASGRAQFF. For the CDR3, the DNA is TGTGCCAGCAGCCCGGGCGGGGCCAGCGGGAGGGCCCAGTTCTTC.

The chain is built from TRBV6-5 and TRBJ1-4; D is unclear. Germline V gene sequence: CDR1 MNHEY, CDR2 SVGAGI. CDR3 size: 14 residues. V was cut by 6 bases and J by 0 bases, with 8 bases left in between. The CDR3 protein is CASSSGSTNEKLFF. CDR3 nucleotide sequence: TGTGCCAGCAGCTCCGGTTCAACTAATGAAAAACTGTTTTTT.

The chain carries TRBV11-2 and TRBJ1-6; TRBD1 matches 7 bases. The ends lost 4 bases at V and 7 bases at J; junction bases unmatched: 7. This CDR3 region has 15 residues. Germline V gene data show CDR1 as SGHAT and CDR2 as FQNNGV. The CDR3 nucleotides are TGTGCCAGCAGCTGGGGACAGTCAACCAATTCACCCCTCCACTTT. Translating it yields CASSWGQSTNSPLHF.

CDR3: CASSIYTEAFF. The CDR3 DNA reads as TGTGCCAGCAGTATCTACACTGAAGCTTTCTTT. This chain joins TRBV2 and TRBJ1-1, with D hard to call. V was cut by 5 bases and J by 3 bases, with 4 bases left in between. The CDR3 spans 11 residues. CDR1 is SNHLY and CDR2 is FYNNEI in the germline V gene. The variable domain in full, with the rest retrieved from reference TRBV2 and TRBJ1-1, is EPEVTQTPSHQVTQMGQEVILRCVPISNHLYFYWYRQILGQKVEFLVSFYNNEISEKSEIFDDQFSVERPDGSNFTLKIRSTKLEDSAMYFCASSIYTEAFFGQGTRLTVV.

The genes are TRBV18 and TRBJ1-5; D perhaps matches TRBD1 (6 bases). The CDR3 runs to 12 residues. V shed 4 bases and J shed 9 bases, with 10 bases lying between them. Germline assignment: CDR1 KGHSH and CDR2 LQKENI. The CDR3 region is CASSQQGPPQHF. In DNA form, the CDR3 reads TGTGCCAGCTCACAACAGGGTCCGCCCCAGCATTTT.

This rearrangement joins TRBV3-1 (or the pseudogene TRBV3-2) to TRBJ2-5; 11 nucleotides agree with TRBD2. Trimming removed 0 bases from V and 5 bases from J; junction bases left unmatched: 11. Germline V gives CDR1 LGHDT, CDR2 YNNKEL (reference sequence). The CDR3 spans 18 residues. The CDR3 sequence: CASSQEGIAGGSGETQYF. In DNA, the CDR3 is TGTGCCAGCAGCCAAGAGGGAATAGCGGGAGGGTCGGGGGAGACCCAGTACTTC.

The CDR3 spells CASSLKAGGQETQYF. The CDR3 nucleotides are TGTGCCAGCAGCTTGAAAGCGGGGGGGCAAGAGACCCAGTACTTC. This chain links TRBV4-2 with TRBJ2-5; 10 nucleotides align to TRBD2. Trimming removed 5 bases from V and 2 bases from J; junction bases left unmatched: 5. CDR1 is LGHNA and CDR2 is YNFKEQ in the germline V gene. The CDR3 runs to 15 residues.

The chain links TRBV18 to TRBJ2-5, with D possibly matching TRBD1 (6 bases). Germline V CDR1 and CDR2: KGHSH, LQKENI. The CDR3 spans 15 residues. The germline V and J ends were trimmed by 4 bases and 1 base, with 13 bases remaining between them. CDR3 DNA sequence: TGTGCCAGCTCACAAACCGGGACAACCCAAGAGACCCAGTACTTC. Amino acids: CASSQTGTTQETQYF.

The chain carries TRBV27 and TRBJ2-7; 10 nucleotides line up with TRBD1. This CDR3 has 16 amino acids. The germline V gene has CDR1 MNHEY and CDR2 SMNVEV (reference sequence). V lost 0 bases to trimming and J lost 4 bases; unmatched junction nucleotides: 6. CDR3 bases: TGTGCCAGCAGTTTATCCGGGACAGGGGCCAGTTACGAGCAGTACTTC. This encodes CASSLSGTGASYEQYF.

The genes are TRBV13 and TRBJ2-3; 8 nucleotides line up with TRBD2. This CDR3 comprises 16 residues. CDR1 is PRHDT, CDR2 FYEKMQ, per germline (reference sequence). V lost 4 bases and J lost 1; bases outside the gene matches: 7. DNA for the CDR3: TGTGCCAGCAGCTCCCAAGCGGGGGAAGGCACAGATACGCAGTATTTT. Translated, it gives CASSSQAGEGTDTQYF.

This clone was counted a single time. This chain connects TRBV9 to TRBJ2-2, with TRBD2 identical over 9 bases. Germline CDR1 is SGDLS and CDR2 is YYNGEE. The CDR3 covers 17 residues. The ends lost 3 bases at V and 2 bases at J; junction bases unmatched: 8. CDR3 residues: CASSDLAGYGNTGELFF. The CDR3 nucleotides are TGTGCCAGCAGCGACCTAGCGGGATATGGAAACACCGGGGAGCTGTTTTTT.

J is TRBJ1-2 and V is TRBV29-1; D unclear. The CDR3 is 14 amino acids. Trimming left V 0 bases short and J 7 bases short, with 15 bases between. The V gene's germline CDR1 is SQVTM and CDR2 ANQGSEA. The DNA of the CDR3 is TGCAGCGTTGAAGATAGGACTAGCATCGGTGGCTACACCTTC. The encoded protein is CSVEDRTSIGGYTF.

The rearrangement uses TRBV27 and TRBJ2-1, with 10 nucleotides matching TRBD2. Germline assignment: CDR1 MNHEY and CDR2 SMNVEV (reference sequence). CDR3 length: 15 residues. With 5 bases clipped from V and 3 bases from J, the junction kept 4 bases outside the gene matches. The CDR3: CASSPRLAGYNEQFF. CDR3 DNA: TGTGCCAGCAGTCCCCGACTAGCGGGCTACAATGAGCAGTTCTTC.

The chain combines TRBV19 with TRBJ2-1; D might be TRBD2 (6 bases). Between the trimmed V and J ends, which lost 7 bases and 5 bases, there was a span of 18 bases. The germline CDR1 and CDR2 sequences are LNHDA and SQIVND (reference sequence). The length of the CDR3 is 15 residues. The CDR3 DNA follows: TGTGCCAGTACCCGCGGGGCAGGGTGGGACAATGAGCAGTTCTTC. Encoded protein: CASTRGAGWDNEQFF.

Of note for this clone: Other nucleotide sequences from this sample produce the same CDR3. V gene TRBV7-2 combines with J gene TRBJ2-7; possibly TRBD2 for D (5 bases). The germline CDR1 and CDR2 sequences are SGHTA and FQGNSA. Trimming removed 1 base at V and 1 base at J, with 8 bases between. This CDR3 comprises 14 residues. The chain's CDR3 is CASSLGRGSYEQYF. Written as DNA, the CDR3 is TGTGCCAGCAGCTTAGGGAGAGGGTCCTACGAGCAGTACTTC.

This sequence joins TRBV19 and TRBJ2-7, with 8 bases aligning to TRBD1. Losses at the gene ends were 5 bases for V and 0 bases for J; bases not matched to a gene: 9. The CDR3 is made up of 16 amino acids. CDR1 and CDR2 from the germline V gene are LNHDA and SQIVND (reference sequence). The CDR3 bases are TGTGCCAGTAGTTTACAAGCCGGGACAGGCTCCTACGAGCAGTACTTC. Translation: CASSLQAGTGSYEQYF.